This entry lists 21 T cell receptor beta chains sequenced from one sample in a study of CD8 T cells in ankylosing spondylitis. The antigens of these receptors remain unknown. Study observations and caveats: Typical of ankylosing spondylitis blood, it appeared, was a TCR beta motif of several highly homologous variants.

TCRdb fed the 5' RACE reads into MiXCR, producing one record per CDR3 protein. The table includes some 140,000 distinct CDR3 sequences, approximately 17% detected once. Input material: blood, either unsorted or a sorted T cell fraction (not recorded which). The receptors originated from a male donor with ankylosing spondylitis.

This chain links TRBV29-1 with TRBJ2-2; the D gene is possibly TRBD1 (6 bases). The CDR3 is 12 amino acids. V was cut by 6 bases and J by 4 bases, with 9 bases left in between. From germline, CDR1 is SQVTM and CDR2 ANQGSEA. CDR3 bases: TGCAGCGTACAGGGTTCCACCGGGGAGCTGTTTTTT. Encoded protein: CSVQGSTGELFF.

This clonotype was seen at least ten times. The chain links TRBV12-3 or TRBV12-4 to TRBJ2-2; D ambiguous. The V gene lost 1 base and the J gene lost 7 bases, with 7 bases spanning the gap. The CDR3 consists of 13 residues. The CDR3, as DNA: TGTGCCAGCAGTTTAGTCTTAATCGGGGAGCTGTTTTTT. This encodes CASSLVLIGELFF.

This chain connects TRBV7-2 to TRBJ2-2; D uncertain. V was cut by 0 bases and J by 4 bases, with 6 bases left in between. The CDR3 spans 14 residues. Germline values: CDR1 SGHTA, CDR2 FQGNSA. This CDR3 is CASSLAPSTGELFF. In DNA form, the CDR3 reads TGTGCCAGCAGCTTAGCGCCCAGCACCGGGGAGCTGTTTTTT.

This clonotype was counted only a few times. J is TRBJ1-5 and V is TRBV20-1; possibly TRBD1 for D (6 bases). Germline V CDR1 and CDR2: DFQATT, SNEGSKA (reference sequence). V was pared by 4 bases and J by 5 bases, with 15 bases between. This CDR3 contains 14 residues. DNA of the CDR3: TGCAGTGCTACAAAAGGGGGATTGTATCAGCCCCAGCATTTT. Translating gives CSATKGGLYQPQHF.

The table lists this clonotype with many counts. The rearrangement uses TRBV4-1 and TRBJ2-2; 13 bases are a match to TRBD2. V was clipped by 3 bases and J by 8 bases; unmatched bases: 6. Germline CDR1 and CDR2: MGHRA and YSYEKL. This CDR3 spans 16 amino acids. This CDR3 is CASSQRLAGGVGELFF. CDR3 nucleotide sequence: TGCGCCAGCAGCCAGAGACTAGCGGGAGGCGTTGGGGAGCTGTTTTTT.

The chain couples TRBV28 to TRBJ2-7; 10 bases are a match to TRBD2. The CDR3 totals 13 residues. J gave up 3 bases and V 6 bases, and 2 bases lay outside the gene matches. Germline V gene sequence: CDR1 MDHEN, CDR2 SYDVKM. In DNA form, the CDR3 reads TGTGCCAGCAGAGCGGGAGGGGGCTACGAGCAGTACTTC. Its protein is CASRAGGGYEQYF.

This clonotype was observed a few times. This chain uses TRBV9 with TRBJ1-2, with 7 nucleotides matching TRBD1. CDR1 and CDR2 (germline): SGDLS, YYNGEE. This CDR3 contains 16 residues. V was clipped by 0 bases and J by 1 base; unmatched bases: 6. This CDR3 is CASSVGGTADNYGYTF. In DNA, the CDR3 is TGTGCCAGCAGCGTAGGAGGGACAGCGGATAACTATGGCTACACCTTC.

The chain carries TRBV14 and TRBJ1-6; 11 bases agree with TRBD1. This CDR3 spans 16 amino acids. The trim removed 2 bases at V and 9 bases at J, leaving 6 bases unmatched. The germline V gene encodes CDR1 SGHDN and CDR2 FVKESK. CDR3 nucleotides: TGTGCCAGCAGCCAACTAGCCGGGACAGGGGGTTCACCCCTCCACTTT. This encodes CASSQLAGTGGSPLHF.

This clonotype was observed a handful of times. The V gene is TRBV25-1, the J gene TRBJ1-4; D is undetermined. From germline, CDR1 is MGHDK and CDR2 SYGVNS. CDR3 length equals 12 residues. The CDR3 sequence is CAASSENAKLFF. CDR3 DNA: TGTGCAGCTTCAAGTGAAAACGCAAAACTGTTTTTT. Together with reference TRBV25-1 and TRBJ1-4, the CDR3 gives the full variable domain: EADIYQTPRYLVIGTGKKITLECSQTMGHDKMYWYQQDPGMELHLIHYSYGVNSTEKGDLSSESTVSRIRTEHFPLTLESARPSHTSQYLCAASSENAKLFFGSGTQLSVL.

This clonotype was seen a handful of times. The genes are TRBV20-1 and TRBJ2-7, with 9 bases fitting TRBD2. V gave up 2 bases and J gave up 0 bases; unmatched junction bases: 8. This CDR3 has 16 residues. Looked up from germline, CDR1 is DFQATT and CDR2 is SNEGSKA (reference sequence). The CDR3 region is CSARHSGSASSYEQYF. CDR3 nucleotides: TGCAGTGCTAGACATAGCGGGAGCGCAAGCTCCTACGAGCAGTACTTC.

This chain joins TRBV27 and TRBJ1-5; no reliable D call. The CDR3 is made up of 14 amino acids. Trimming shortened V by 2 bases and J by 2 bases, and 7 bases separated the two germline ends. Germline V lookup: CDR1 MNHEY, CDR2 SMNVEV (reference sequence). In nucleotides, the CDR3 is TGTGCCAGCAGTTTAAGGCTAGGCAATCAGCCCCAGCATTTT. Protein product: CASSLRLGNQPQHF.

The chain employs TRBV2 and TRBJ2-1; D unresolved. The CDR3 length is 15 residues. Germline assignment: CDR1 SNHLY and CDR2 FYNNEI. Between the trimmed V and J ends, which lost 4 bases and 0 bases, there was a span of 10 bases. CDR3 amino acids: CASSGRTSSYNEQFF. CDR3 sequence (DNA): TGTGCCAGCAGTGGACGCACGAGCTCCTACAATGAGCAGTTCTTC.

The DNA of the CDR3 is TGTGCCAGCAGTCCGGGACACTCGAACACTGAAGCTTTCTTT. Protein: CASSPGHSNTEAFF. The chain employs TRBV6-4 and TRBJ1-1; D possibly corresponds to TRBD1 (6 bases). The CDR3 has 14 residues. V lost 5 bases and J lost 1, with 11 bases in between. From germline, CDR1 is MRHNA and CDR2 SNTAGT.

The J gene is TRBJ2-5, the V gene TRBV27; no firm D call. CDR1 is MNHEY and CDR2 is SMNVEV in the germline V gene (reference sequence). V gave up 3 bases and J gave up 2 bases, with 7 bases separating them. This CDR3 is 13 amino acids long. Here the CDR3 reads CASSFSEQETQYF. The CDR3 bases are TGTGCCAGCAGTTTCAGCGAGCAAGAGACCCAGTACTTC.

The rearrangement links TRBV11-3 to TRBJ2-1, with D possibly being TRBD2 (6 bases). Germline CDR1 and CDR2: SGHNT and YENEEA. V lost 5 bases to trimming and J lost 2 bases, with 16 bases between them. The CDR3 sequence is 16 residues long. DNA for the CDR3: TGTGCCAGCAGCCCACTGGGGCGGGGCACCTACAATGAGCAGTTCTTC. Its translation: CASSPLGRGTYNEQFF.

This clonotype came up many times. This chain joins TRBV7-9 and TRBJ2-4; D remains ambiguous. The length of the CDR3 is 10 residues. The V gene's germline CDR1 is SEHNR and CDR2 FQNEAQ (reference sequence). Deletions cut 5 bases from V and 5 bases from J, with 1 base between. CDR3 in DNA: TGTGCCAGCAGCGAAAACATTCAGTACTTC. The encoded protein is CASSENIQYF.

This clonotype was counted between two and nine times. The J gene is TRBJ2-1, the V gene TRBV10-3; 9 bases line up with TRBD1. The trim removed 1 base at V and 8 bases at J, leaving 3 bases unmatched. Germline CDR1 is ENHRY and CDR2 is SYGVKD. The CDR3 loop spans 14 amino acids. CDR3 loop: CAISEWTGDDEQFF. CDR3 nucleotide sequence: TGTGCCATCAGTGAGTGGACAGGGGACGATGAGCAGTTCTTC.

The V gene is TRBV7-6, the J gene TRBJ2-1; the D is unclear. CDR3 length: 12 amino acids. V gave up 1 base and J gave up 7 bases, with 5 bases separating them. Germline V gene lookup returns CDR1 SGHVS and CDR2 FNYEAQ. Here the CDR3 DNA reads TGTGCCAGCAGCTTAGTTGTGAATGAGCAGTTCTTC. It yields the protein CASSLVVNEQFF.

The chain uses TRBV10-3 and TRBJ2-2; 7 bases are a match to TRBD1. Germline CDR1 is ENHRY and CDR2 is SYGVKD. The CDR3 is made up of 14 amino acids. Trimming cost V 11 bases and J 0 bases; bases outside gene matches: 6. CDR3 nucleotides: TGTGCCGTACTAGGGACAGCGAACACCGGGGAGCTGTTTTTT. Translating it yields CAVLGTANTGELFF.

V usage is TRBV6-1 and J usage is TRBJ1-1; a weak D match, TRBD1 (6 bases). The CDR3 is 14 amino acids. CDR1 is MNHNS and CDR2 is SASEGT in the germline V gene. Deletions cut 3 bases from V and 0 bases from J, with 8 bases between. The CDR3 region is CASSEGGMNTEAFF. The DNA for the CDR3 is TGTGCCAGCAGTGAGGGGGGCATGAACACTGAAGCTTTCTTT.

This clonotype has a handful of counts. J is TRBJ2-6 and V is TRBV27; 10 bases align to TRBD2. The CDR3 has 20 residues. V was clipped by 2 bases and J by 0 bases; unmatched bases: 10. Germline V gives CDR1 MNHEY, CDR2 SMNVEV (reference sequence). The CDR3 region has the DNA TGTGCCAGCAGTTTAATGGTTGTAGCGGGGGGAGCCTCTGGGGCCAACGTCCTGACTTTC. Translation: CASSLMVVAGGASGANVLTF.